This entry concerns a single TCR beta chain. What it binds is unknown. Germline V gives CDR1 MNHNY, CDR2 SVGAGI (reference sequence). The CDR3 runs to 14 residues. Deletions cut 5 bases from V and 0 bases from J, with 10 bases between. The sample is drawn from a study of OX40 agonist ivuxolimab in advanced cancers. About the study: Patients received intravenous ivuxolimab every 2 weeks at 0.01 to 10 mg/kg. Study-level points and caveats: Low clonal expansion, among the lowest seen, marked partial responders at 0.1-3.0 mg/kg. CD8+ T cells averaged more expanded clones than CD4+.

The method was immunoSEQ multiplex PCR; TCRdb's version includes in-frame clones alone and lacks a portion of them. This sample yields 65,000 to 95,000 clones, of which roughly 88% are seen a single time; approximately 7% belongs to the top ten. Collection of blood occurred at baseline, at cycle 4 day 1, and at cycle 7 day 1. The sequence came from an adult with an advanced solid tumor such as melanoma, head and neck, liver or kidney cancer. The V call is TRBV6-6, the J call TRBJ1-2; tentatively, D is TRBD1 (5 bases). The specimen was CD4+ or CD8+ T cells sorted from blood, collected in a trial of the OX40 agonist ivuxolimab. This chain's CDR3 is CASSQGLSNYGYTF. CDR3 nucleotides: TGTGCCAGCAGTCAGGGCCTTTCTAACTATGGCTACACCTTC.